The clone carrying this T cell receptor (beta chain) has only a few counts. The data belong to a study of cytomegalovirus exposure and HLA in healthy donors. The CDR3 loop spans 16 amino acids. V was clipped by 4 bases and J by 2 bases; unmatched bases: 8. The V gene's germline CDR1 is SEHNR and CDR2 FQNEAQ (reference sequence). Primers: 60 Vbeta forward and 13 Jbeta reverse. Assay: immunoSEQ multiplex PCR; the TCRdb copy retains only in-frame clones and omits some. Counted here are 90,000 or so clones, 75% to 90% occurring once; the ten biggest clones make up roughly 32%. This clonotype originated in a man aged 45-65 years in good health and CMV-seropositive. The chain carries TRBV7-9 and TRBJ2-1; 7 bases line up with TRBD2. The sample taken for sequencing was PBMCs. CDR3 nucleotide sequence: TGTGCCAGCAGCTCTAATATAGCGGGCCCCTACAATGAGCAGTTCTTC. Translated, it gives CASSSNIAGPYNEQFF.